Listed below are T cell receptor beta chains from one sample, sequenced in a study of CD8+CD57+ T cells in acquired aplastic anemia. TCRdb reprocessed the reads with MiXCR, giving one entry per CDR3 protein. Counted here are roughly 180,000 distinct CDR3 sequences, over 60% occurring once; the ten biggest clones make up about 43%. Material: sorted CD4+, CD8+, or CD8+CD57+ T cells (not recorded which) from PBMCs. These receptors all come from a human donor with severe aplastic anemia or a healthy control (not recorded which). CDR3s include the opening cysteine and the closing phenylalanine or tryptophan. D genes are given only for firm matches. Size is omitted from some rows. Given values are once, few, many or a class for expanded clones.

clone_size j_call d_call v_call cdr3_nt cdr3_aa
few TRBJ2-5 - TRBV7-9 TGTGCCAGCACCGCAGTTAACCAAGAGACCCAGTACTTC CASTAVNQETQYF
few TRBJ2-7 - TRBV29-1 TGTGCCTGGACCCAGGGGGGGGGCTCCTACGAGCAGTACTTC CAWTQGGGSYEQYF
- TRBJ1-6 - TRBV2 TGTGCCAGCAGTGAGGGCAGTTATTCACCCCTCCACTTT CASSEGSYSPLHF
- TRBJ2-7 - TRBV15 TGTGCCACCAGCTCACGTTACGAGCAGTACTTC CATSSRYEQYF
- TRBJ2-5 - TRBV5-1 TGCGCCAGCAGCTATGACTTTCTCCAAGAGACCCAGTACTTC CASSYDFLQETQYF
few TRBJ2-7 TRBD1 TRBV10-3 TGTGCCATCAGCTCGGACAGGGCGGGTGAGCAGTACTTC CAISSDRAGEQYF
once TRBJ1-4 TRBD1 TRBV20-1 TGCAGTGCCGGGGGGGGACAGGGGAGTGGAGGTGAAAAACTGTTTTTT CSAGGGQGSGGEKLFF
- TRBJ1-2 TRBD1 TRBV20-1 TGCAGTGCTGAGAAGGACAGGGACGGTTATGGCTACACCTTC CSAEKDRDGYGYTF
many TRBJ2-1 - TRBV30 TGTGCCTGGACTCCCGGGGGGCCAGGTGAGCAGTTCTTC CAWTPGGPGEQFF
- TRBJ1-2 - TRBV10-2 TGCGCCAGCAGAGGTCGCACAAATTCGGGCTACACCTTC CASRGRTNSGYTF
- TRBJ1-6 TRBD1 TRBV7-9 TGTGCCAGCAGCTTAGAGGGACAGGGAAGGGATTCACCCCTCCACTTT CASSLEGQGRDSPLHF
- TRBJ1-2 - TRBV5-6 TGTGCCAGCAGCTTGGAGGCTTACTATGGCTACACCTTC CASSLEAYYGYTF
many TRBJ1-5 - TRBV19 TGTGCCAGTAGTATAGATCCATCAATTAATCAGCCCCAGCATTTT CASSIDPSINQPQHF
- TRBJ1-5 - TRBV5-5 TGTGCCAGCAGCTTAGGACGGCAGGGGAACACTCAGCCCCAGCATTTT CASSLGRQGNTQPQHF
- TRBJ2-7 - TRBV10-3 TGTGCCATCAGGACGGCGGACGAGCAGTACTTC CAIRTADEQYF
- TRBJ2-2 - TRBV7-9 TGTGCCAGCAGCAAAGTACAAAAGAACACCGGGGAGCTGTTTTTT CASSKVQKNTGELFF
few TRBJ1-4 TRBD1 TRBV2 TGTGCCAGCAGCGTACAGGGGACTAATGAAAAACTGTTTTTT CASSVQGTNEKLFF
- TRBJ2-3 TRBD1 TRBV7-9 TGTGCCAGCAGAACTCTAAGGGGGCAGGCAGATACGCAGTATTTT CASRTLRGQADTQYF
once TRBJ1-6 - TRBV10-1 TGCGCCAGCAGTGAACAGGGTTATTCACCCCTCCACTTT CASSEQGYSPLHF
many TRBJ2-3 - TRBV3-1 TGTGCCAGCAGCCAAGAGGGTTATAGTGGGGATACGCAGTATTTT CASSQEGYSGDTQYF
- TRBJ2-3 - TRBV7-2 TGTGCCAGCAGCTTAGGGTGGGGGGTAAGCACAGATACGCAGTATTTT CASSLGWGVSTDTQYF
- TRBJ1-2 TRBD1 TRBV20-1 TGCAGTGCTAGAGGACAGGGAACCTATGGCTACACCTTC CSARGQGTYGYTF
once TRBJ2-3 TRBD2 TRBV19 TGTGCCAGTAGTACCACTAGCGGGGGCACAGATACGCAGTATTTT CASSTTSGGTDTQYF
few TRBJ2-7 TRBD1 TRBV7-3 TGTGCCAGCTTACCGGTACAGGGGGCCAACCACGAGCAGTACTTC CASLPVQGANHEQYF
- TRBJ2-7 - TRBV15 TGTGCCACCAGCAGAGATCCCAGGGAAGCGGTGTACGAGCAGTACTTC CATSRDPREAVYEQYF
- TRBJ1-5 TRBD1 TRBV19 TGTGCCAGTAGTATAGACCGGGACAGGGGTCTCCACGAGCATTTT CASSIDRDRGLHEHF
- TRBJ2-7 - TRBV24-1 TGTGCCACCATCGCCCCAAGGTCCCAAGCCTACGAGCAGTACTTC CATIAPRSQAYEQYF
- TRBJ2-2 - TRBV7-9 TGTGCCAGCGGCCGGACGGTGAACACCGGGGAGCTGTTTTTT CASGRTVNTGELFF
- TRBJ1-1 - TRBV2 TGTGCCAGCAGTGATAGGGGGGCGAACACTGAAGCTCTCTTT CASSDRGANTEALF
- TRBJ1-4 - TRBV14 TGTGCCAGCAGCCGCGGGACCGAAAAACTGTTTTTT CASSRGTEKLFF
once TRBJ1-1 - TRBV6-2/TRBV6-3 TGTGCCAGCAGTTATCGCGGGGGTAACACTGAAGCTTTCTTT CASSYRGGNTEAFF
once TRBJ2-7 TRBD1 TRBV20-1 TGCAGTACGACAGGGATTTCCTACGAGCAGTACTTC CSTTGISYEQYF
- TRBJ2-7 - TRBV5-4 TGTGCCAGCAGCTTGTCAGGCGGGGAGTCCTACGAGCAGTACTTC CASSLSGGESYEQYF
many TRBJ1-6 - TRBV4-3 TGCGCCAGCAGCCAAGGGCGGAATTCACCCCTCCACTTT CASSQGRNSPLHF
- TRBJ2-2 - TRBV24-1 TGTGCCACCAGTGACAGTCGGGGGGCCTACGGGGAGCTGTTTTTT CATSDSRGAYGELFF
- TRBJ1-2 TRBD1 TRBV9 TGTGCCAGCAGCGTAGTCCCTGGACAGGGTGGATATGGCTACACCTTC CASSVVPGQGGYGYTF
- TRBJ1-1 - TRBV7-9 TGTGCCAGCAGCTCCGAGGACGGCGGGAACACTGAAGCTTTCTTT CASSSEDGGNTEAFF
many TRBJ1-1 - TRBV7-3 TGTGCCAGCAGCTTAATGCCCAGCACCGAAGCTTTCTTT CASSLMPSTEAFF
- TRBJ2-1 TRBD2 TRBV19 TGTGCCAGTAGTATTAATGCGGGGGGTTACAATGAGCAGTTCTTC CASSINAGGYNEQFF
- TRBJ1-3 - TRBV24-1 TGTGCCACCCGGGAGGAGGACATAGGATCCCTTCCTGGAAACACCATATATTTT CATREEDIGSLPGNTIYF
- TRBJ1-3 TRBD1 TRBV29-1 TGCAGCGTTAGAACAGGGGGCTCTGGAAACACCATATATTTT CSVRTGGSGNTIYF
- TRBJ2-2 TRBD1 TRBV7-9 TGTGCCAGCAGCTTCCCCCGGACAGGGGGGAGCACCGGGGAGCTGTTTTTT CASSFPRTGGSTGELFF